This paragraph covers one TCR beta chain sequence. Its antigen is still unknown. Profiled with immunoSEQ multiplex PCR; TCRdb holds only in-frame clones, not every one. The sample records 70,000 to 95,000 clones, 85% to 90% being singletons. The CDR3 totals 12 residues. V shed 6 bases and J 7 bases; nucleotides not matched to a gene: 5. Germline V lookup: CDR1 SGHAT, CDR2 FQNNGV. The sample belongs to a study of T cell responses to AZD1222 COVID-19 vaccine. Findings of the study overall: Sampled repertoires all dated from after the peak T cell response. Spike-specific TCR repertoires showed rising breadth and depth after two AZD1222 doses. Nearly half of spike-specific TCRs reportedly target unmutated variant regions.

Second-dose groups at about 4 or about 12 weeks were pooled. This specimen consisted of peripheral blood, obtained 28 days after the second AZD1222 dose. The clonotype originates from an adult who received the AZD1222 COVID-19 vaccine. The chain couples TRBV11-2 to TRBJ1-1; TRBD1 matches at 7 bases. The CDR3 loop reads CASRMTGIEAFF. DNA of the CDR3: TGTGCCAGCAGAATGACAGGGATTGAAGCTTTCTTT.